The 27 T cell receptor beta chains below come from one sample, sequenced in a study of T cell responses to AZD1222 COVID-19 vaccine. TCRdb's copy holds only in-frame clones and misses some; the assay was immunoSEQ multiplex PCR. The sample has about 81,000 clones, about nine tenths seen once. The sample was peripheral blood, taken 28 days after the second AZD1222 dose. All receptors come from an adult who received the AZD1222 COVID-19 vaccine.

This chain joins TRBV6-4 and TRBJ1-2; a weak D match, TRBD1 (5 bases). Between the trimmed V and J ends, which lost 5 bases and 5 bases, there was a span of 12 bases. CDR1 and CDR2 (germline): MRHNA, SNTAGT. This CDR3 spans 13 amino acids. CDR3 nucleotides: TGTGCCAGCAGTCGGACGAGGGGATATGGCTACACCTTC. It encodes CASSRTRGYGYTF.

This chain links TRBV10-3 with TRBJ1-6; 7 positions agree with TRBD1. In germline, CDR1 is ENHRY, CDR2 SYGVKD. The J segment lost 10 bases and the V segment lost 9 bases, leaving 12 bases of the junction unmatched. There are 14 residues in the CDR3. The CDR3, as DNA: TGTGCCATTGGACAGGCAGGGGTTGACTCACCCCTCCACTTT. It specifies CAIGQAGVDSPLHF.

The chain employs TRBV7-2 and TRBJ2-1, with D unclear. V lost 5 bases and J 0 bases, leaving 14 bases between the germline ends. The CDR3 runs 16 residues. Germline V gives CDR1 SGHTA, CDR2 FQGNSA. CDR3 DNA: TGTGCCAGCAGCCAAAGAAACAGTGCCTCCTACAATGAGCAGTTCTTC. It encodes CASSQRNSASYNEQFF.

This sequence joins TRBV7-9 and TRBJ2-3; TRBD2 matches 9 bases. Germline CDR1 is SEHNR and CDR2 is FQNEAQ (reference sequence). V was pared by 5 bases and J by 1 base, with 7 bases of the junction left unmatched. CDR3 length: 16 amino acids. The CDR3 loop reads CASSPGERGGTDTQYF. CDR3 coding DNA: TGTGCCAGCAGCCCCGGGGAGCGGGGGGGCACAGATACGCAGTATTTT. The whole variable domain, remainder taken from reference TRBV7-9 and TRBJ2-3, is DTGVSQNPRHKITKRGQNVTFRCDPISEHNRLYWYRQTLGQGPEFLTYFQNEAQLEKSRLLSDRFSAERPKGSFSTLEIQRTEQGDSAMYLCASSPGERGGTDTQYFGPGTRLTVL.

The genes are TRBV19 and TRBJ1-2; D may be TRBD1 (6 bases). The CDR3 runs 15 residues. Trimming shortened V by 2 bases and J by 4 bases, and 14 bases separated the two germline ends. In germline, CDR1 is LNHDA, CDR2 SQIVND (reference sequence). The CDR3 reads CASSIRPGEIYGYTF. In DNA, the CDR3 is TGTGCCAGTAGTATAAGGCCAGGGGAGATCTATGGCTACACCTTC.

This sequence joins TRBV9 and TRBJ2-5, with 7 bases fitting TRBD2. This CDR3 is built from 14 residues. The J segment lost 5 bases and the V segment lost 4 bases, leaving 8 bases of the junction unmatched. The germline gives CDR1 SGDLS, CDR2 YYNGEE. CDR3 DNA sequence: TGTGCCAGCAGCTCCGCGGCGGGGGTGGAGACCCAGTACTTC. It translates to CASSSAAGVETQYF.

About this clone itself: The sample carries other DNA sequences with the same CDR3. The chain recombines TRBV7-8 with TRBJ2-1; 7 nucleotides line up with TRBD2. This CDR3 is 16 amino acids long. V shed 1 base and J 4 bases; nucleotides not matched to a gene: 7. Germline CDR1 is SGHVS and CDR2 is FQNEAQ. Here the CDR3 reads CASSLGSSGGYNEQFF. Here the CDR3 DNA reads TGTGCCAGCAGCTTAGGGTCTAGCGGAGGGTACAATGAGCAGTTCTTC. The full variable domain, rest sourced from reference TRBV7-8 and TRBJ2-1, is GAGVSQSPRYKVAKRGQDVALRCDPISGHVSLFWYQQALGQGPEFLTYFQNEAQLDKSGLPSDRFFAERPEGSVSTLKIQRTQQEDSAVYLCASSLGSSGGYNEQFFGPGTRLTVL.

The chain combines TRBV2 with TRBJ1-1; D may be TRBD1 (5 bases). The CDR3 length is 15 residues. V lost 2 bases, J lost 3 bases, and 13 bases lay in between. The germline gives CDR1 SNHLY, CDR2 FYNNEI. The CDR3 here is CASSERRGSDTEAFF. In DNA, the CDR3 is TGTGCCAGCAGTGAAAGGAGGGGCAGCGACACTGAAGCTTTCTTT.

The J gene is TRBJ1-2, the V gene TRBV9; D is perhaps TRBD1 (6 bases). Per the germline V gene, CDR1 is SGDLS and CDR2 is YYNGEE. This CDR3 has 13 amino acids. V dropped 0 bases and J dropped 8 bases, with 11 bases sitting between them. CDR3 region: CASSVAEQGGYTF. For the CDR3, the DNA is TGTGCCAGCAGCGTAGCTGAGCAGGGGGGCTACACCTTC.

This chain uses TRBV11-2 with TRBJ1-3, with D unresolved. The CDR3 runs to 15 residues. Germline CDR1 and CDR2: SGHAT and FQNNGV. V lost 4 bases to trimming and J lost 0 bases, with 10 bases between them. CDR3 region: CASSYAQDSGNTIYF. CDR3 coding DNA: TGTGCCAGCAGCTACGCCCAAGACTCTGGAAACACCATATATTTT.

The rearrangement joins TRBV4-2 to TRBJ1-2; no definite D call. CDR1 is LGHNA and CDR2 is YNFKEQ in the germline V gene. The CDR3 covers 16 residues. V lost 1 base and J 6 bases, leaving 18 bases between the germline ends. The CDR3 region has the DNA TGTGCCAGCAGCCAAGTCGGCGGAGGTGATATCAATGGCTACACCTTC. Protein sequence: CASSQVGGGDINGYTF.

The chain is built from TRBV5-1 and TRBJ1-5; D may be TRBD1 (5 bases). With 4 bases removed from V and 2 bases from J, the gap between germline ends came to 16 bases. Germline assignment: CDR1 SGHRS and CDR2 YFSETQ. The CDR3 covers 16 residues. CDR3 nucleotide sequence: TGCGCCAGCAGCCCAAGGTCACTAGGGGGCAATCAGCCCCAGCATTTT. Translated, it gives CASSPRSLGGNQPQHF.

The V call is TRBV19, the J call TRBJ2-2; a possible D gene is TRBD1 (6 bases). Per the germline V gene, CDR1 is LNHDA and CDR2 is SQIVND (reference sequence). Trimming removed 7 bases from V and 7 bases from J, with 13 bases in between. The CDR3 contains 13 residues. The CDR3 loop is CASTGAWGGELFF. The CDR3 region has the DNA TGTGCCAGTACAGGGGCGTGGGGCGGGGAGCTGTTTTTT.

The chain is built from TRBV10-2 and TRBJ1-6; possible D gene TRBD1, 5 bases. Germline loops: CDR1 WSHSY, CDR2 SAAADI. Trimming pared 2 bases from V and 6 bases from J, leaving 14 bases between. This CDR3 region has 16 residues. The CDR3: CASSETYRGANSPLHF. DNA for the CDR3: TGCGCCAGCAGTGAGACCTACCGTGGGGCTAATTCACCCCTCCACTTT.

The chain joins TRBV6-5 to TRBJ1-4; 8 bases are a match to TRBD1. The CDR3 is made up of 13 amino acids. Trimming cost V 5 bases and J 9 bases; bases outside gene matches: 5. CDR1 and CDR2 from the germline V gene are MNHEY and SVGAGI. CDR3 in DNA: TGTGCCAGCAGTCCGCGGACAGGGCAAAAACTGTTTTTT. It translates to CASSPRTGQKLFF.

The rearrangement uses TRBV18 and TRBJ2-1; D ambiguous. CDR1 is KGHSH, CDR2 LQKENI, per germline. CDR3 size: 15 residues. V was pared by 4 bases and J by 5 bases, with 15 bases between. The CDR3 protein is CASSRYDPPNNEQFF. The CDR3 coding sequence is TGTGCCAGCTCACGGTACGACCCGCCAAACAATGAGCAGTTCTTC.

This clone was found once. The V call is TRBV9, the J call TRBJ2-2; D gene uncertain. Germline V gene sequence: CDR1 SGDLS, CDR2 YYNGEE. This CDR3 contains 15 residues. V was pared by 1 base and J by 2 bases, with 9 bases between. The CDR3 sequence: CASSVYFSNTGELFF. DNA for the CDR3: TGTGCCAGCAGCGTATATTTTAGCAACACCGGGGAGCTGTTTTTT.

The V and J genes are TRBV3-1 (or the pseudogene TRBV3-2) and TRBJ1-5; 8 positions match TRBD1. The CDR3 has 15 residues. From germline, CDR1 is LGHDT and CDR2 YNNKEL (reference sequence). The V gene end was trimmed by 1 base and the J gene end by 7 bases; junction bases not matched to a gene: 6. The CDR3 reads CASSQGSTGVQPQHF. Here the CDR3 DNA reads TGTGCCAGCAGCCAAGGATCGACAGGGGTACAGCCCCAGCATTTT.

This clone was detected a few times. The CDR3 region is CASRRGALPNNEQFF. The CDR3 DNA is TGTGCCAGCAGAAGGGGGGCCCTTCCGAACAATGAGCAGTTCTTC. The chain recombines TRBV6-5 with TRBJ2-1, with D possibly being TRBD1 or TRBD2 (6 bases each). Germline CDR1 and CDR2: MNHEY and SVGAGI. The CDR3 extends over 15 amino acids. The V gene lost 6 bases and the J gene lost 5 bases, with 17 bases spanning the gap.

The J gene is TRBJ2-4, the V gene TRBV18, with TRBD1 matching 10 bases. Germline V gene data show CDR1 as KGHSH and CDR2 as LQKENI. This CDR3 comprises 18 residues. J was trimmed by 4 bases and V by 3 bases; bases with no gene match: 12. For the CDR3, the DNA is TGTGCCAGCTCACCCACCCGGTTAGGGACAGGGGATAAAAACATTCAGTACTTC. Its translation is CASSPTRLGTGDKNIQYF. The whole variable domain, filled in from reference TRBV18 and TRBJ2-4, reads NAGVMQNPRHLVRRRGQEARLRCSPMKGHSHVYWYRQLPEEGLKFMVYLQKENIIDESGMPKERFSAEFPKEGPSILRIQQVVRGDSAAYFCASSPTRLGTGDKNIQYFGAGTRLSVL.

The chain links TRBV28 to TRBJ1-6, with D perhaps TRBD1 (6 bases). The V gene lost 5 bases and the J gene lost 10 bases, with 12 bases spanning the gap. This CDR3 spans 13 amino acids. Germline CDR1 reads MDHEN; CDR2 reads SYDVKM. The CDR3 DNA follows: TGTGCCAGCAGTATCCCTACAGGGTCACCCCTCCACTTT. Protein product: CASSIPTGSPLHF.

V usage is TRBV7-2 and J usage is TRBJ1-5; possible D gene TRBD1, 5 bases. V was shortened by 8 bases and J by 4 bases, with 18 bases between the two germline ends. Looked up from germline, CDR1 is SGHTA and CDR2 is FQGNSA. The CDR3 length is 15 residues. Written as DNA, the CDR3 is TGTGCCAGCGCCTCCCCCGGGGCTTCTAATCAGCCCCAGCATTTT. As protein: CASASPGASNQPQHF.

CDR3 amino acids: CASYSFLPGTSGGAPDTQYF. Written as DNA, the CDR3 is TGTGCCAGCTATTCTTTTCTACCCGGGACTAGCGGGGGGGCTCCAGATACGCAGTATTTT. The rearrangement links TRBV28 to TRBJ2-3, with 16 bases matching TRBD2. CDR3 size: 20 residues. V dropped 8 bases and J dropped 4; count of bases not matched to a gene: 18. Per germline, CDR1 MDHEN and CDR2 SYDVKM.

This sequence joins TRBV4-2 and TRBJ1-3, with a possible D match to TRBD1 (5 bases). The CDR3 consists of 15 residues. Trimming removed 0 bases at V and 4 bases at J, with 10 bases between. CDR1 is LGHNA, CDR2 YNFKEQ, per germline. CDR3 sequence: CASSQDAGVGNTIYF. The CDR3 DNA sequence: TGTGCCAGCAGCCAAGATGCGGGGGTGGGAAACACCATATATTTT.

The rearrangement uses TRBV2 and TRBJ2-2; maybe TRBD1 (6 bases). CDR1 and CDR2 (germline): SNHLY, FYNNEI. The CDR3 contains 15 residues. The germline V and J ends were trimmed by 7 bases and 4 bases, with 16 bases remaining between them. Here the CDR3 reads CASTLGQYLTGELFF. Here the CDR3 DNA reads TGTGCCAGCACGCTGGGACAATATCTCACCGGGGAGCTGTTTTTT.

The V call is TRBV7-3, the J call TRBJ1-2; 8 bases are a match to TRBD1. This CDR3 has 18 amino acids. The V segment lost 1 base and the J segment 2 bases; nucleotides outside the gene matches: 12. Germline V gene sequence: CDR1 SGHTA, CDR2 FQGTGA. For the CDR3, the DNA is TGTGCCAGCAGCTTAAACCCAGGGGGCCCGACAGGGAACTATGGCTACACCTTC. This gives the protein CASSLNPGGPTGNYGYTF.

V is TRBV18 and J is TRBJ1-2, with a possible D match to TRBD1 (5 bases). Between the trimmed V and J ends, which lost 0 bases and 5 bases, there was a span of 10 bases. CDR3 length: 14 amino acids. Per the germline V gene, CDR1 is KGHSH and CDR2 is LQKENI. CDR3 in amino acids: CASSPPDRGYGYTF. For the CDR3, the DNA is TGTGCCAGCTCACCACCGGATCGGGGGTATGGCTACACCTTC.